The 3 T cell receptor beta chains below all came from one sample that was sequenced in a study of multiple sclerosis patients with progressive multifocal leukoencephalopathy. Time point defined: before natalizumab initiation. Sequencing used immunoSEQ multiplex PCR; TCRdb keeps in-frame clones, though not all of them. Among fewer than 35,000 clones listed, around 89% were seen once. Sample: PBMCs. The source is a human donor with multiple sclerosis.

CDR3 in DNA: TGTGCCAGCTCACCCGGGACAGGTAATAATCAGCCCCAGCATTTT. It codes for CASSPGTGNNQPQHF. The chain recombines TRBV18 with TRBJ1-5; 8 positions agree with TRBD1. CDR1 is KGHSH and CDR2 is LQKENI in the germline V gene. Losses at the gene ends were 3 bases for V and 4 bases for J; bases not matched to a gene: 5. This CDR3 has 15 amino acids.

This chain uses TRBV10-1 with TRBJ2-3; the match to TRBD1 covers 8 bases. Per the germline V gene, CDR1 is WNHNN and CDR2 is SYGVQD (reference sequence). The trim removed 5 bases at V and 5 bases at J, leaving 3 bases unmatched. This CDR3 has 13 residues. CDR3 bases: TGCGCCAGCAGTCTGACAGGGGTAGATACGCAGTATTTT. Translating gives CASSLTGVDTQYF.

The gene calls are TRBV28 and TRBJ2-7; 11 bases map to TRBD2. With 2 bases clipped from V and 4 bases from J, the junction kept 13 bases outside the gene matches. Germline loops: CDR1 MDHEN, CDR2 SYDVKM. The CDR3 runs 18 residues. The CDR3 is CASSLQLAGGSKPYEQYF. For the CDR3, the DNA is TGTGCCAGCAGTTTACAGCTAGCGGGAGGTAGTAAACCTTACGAGCAGTACTTC.